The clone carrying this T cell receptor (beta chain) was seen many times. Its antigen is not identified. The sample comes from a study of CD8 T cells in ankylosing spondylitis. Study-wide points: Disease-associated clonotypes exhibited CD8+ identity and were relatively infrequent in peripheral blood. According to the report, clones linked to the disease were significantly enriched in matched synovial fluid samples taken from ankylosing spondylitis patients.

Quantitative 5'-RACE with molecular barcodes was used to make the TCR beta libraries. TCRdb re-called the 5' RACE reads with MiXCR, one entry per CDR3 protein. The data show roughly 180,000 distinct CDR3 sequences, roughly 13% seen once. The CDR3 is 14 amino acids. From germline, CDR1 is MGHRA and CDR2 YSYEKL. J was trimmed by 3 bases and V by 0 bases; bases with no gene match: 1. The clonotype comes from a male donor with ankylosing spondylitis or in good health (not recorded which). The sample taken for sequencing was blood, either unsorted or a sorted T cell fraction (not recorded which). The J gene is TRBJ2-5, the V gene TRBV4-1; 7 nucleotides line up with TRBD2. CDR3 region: CASSQELAEETQYF. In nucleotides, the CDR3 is TGCGCCAGCAGCCAAGAGCTAGCGGAAGAGACCCAGTACTTC.